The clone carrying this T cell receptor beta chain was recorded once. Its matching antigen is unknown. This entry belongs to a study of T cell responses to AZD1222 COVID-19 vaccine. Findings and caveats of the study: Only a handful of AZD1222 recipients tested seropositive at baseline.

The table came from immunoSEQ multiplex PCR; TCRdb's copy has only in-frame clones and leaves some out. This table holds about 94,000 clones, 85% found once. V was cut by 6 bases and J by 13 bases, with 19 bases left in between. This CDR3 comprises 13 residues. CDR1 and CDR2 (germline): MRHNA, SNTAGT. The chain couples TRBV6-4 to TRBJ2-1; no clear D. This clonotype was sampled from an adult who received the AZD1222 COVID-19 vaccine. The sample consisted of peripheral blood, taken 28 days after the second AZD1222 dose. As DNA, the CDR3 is TGTGCCAGCAGCGCCCCGATGTCGGCCCAACAGTTCTTC. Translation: CASSAPMSAQQFF.